The clone carrying this T cell receptor beta chain was seen a few times. The CDR3 runs 14 residues. Germline V gene data show CDR1 as SQVTM and CDR2 as ANQGSEA. V lost 3 bases and J lost 5, with 14 bases in between. Each CDR3 protein gets one entry after TCRdb re-called the 5' RACE reads with MiXCR. The sample shows 350,000 to 400,000 distinct CDR3 sequences, approximately 22% of them seen only once. This sample was taken from a study of CD8 T cells in ankylosing spondylitis. The chain couples TRBV29-1 to TRBJ2-1; a possible D gene is TRBD2 (6 bases). Sequencing input: blood, either unsorted or a sorted T cell fraction (not recorded which). The TCR was taken from a male donor with ankylosing spondylitis or in good health (not recorded which). CDR3 bases: TGCAGCGTTGATAGGCCCCGGGGGAACAATGAGCAGTTCTTC. Protein sequence: CSVDRPRGNNEQFF.